The T cell receptor (beta chain) under discussion was sequenced for a study of vaccination and CD4 T cells after COVID-19 (dated by TCRdb to 2022 to 2024). Some background on the complete study: Convalescent patients had a positive SARS-CoV-2 result on nasal swab PCR, and of these patients, several had mild disease and one had severe disease. Six males and four females were included in the convalescent cohort, with two Hispanic individuals, seven Caucasians, two Asians and one multiracial person represented. Participants got two doses of the Pfizer-BioNTech BNT162b2 vaccine (n=8) or two doses of the Moderna mRNA-1273 vaccine (n=2). Post-COVID blood samples from convalescent patients were collected a median of roughly 100 days after diagnosis, with a range of about 35 to 180 days. Post-vaccine blood samples were collected a median of around 70 days after the second vaccine dose, ranging from roughly 13 to 241 days. Culture stimuli were overlapping spike peptide pools from SARS-CoV-2 and from the common cold coronaviruses HCoV-NL63, HCoV-OC43 and HCoV-229E. Control cultures received a CEFX viral epitope pool as the positive control, an HIV-1 Nef peptide pool as the negative control, or no peptide. The spike-specific CD4+ TCR repertoire was compared before and after mRNA vaccination in around ten COVID-19 convalescent patients and a few infection-naive healthy vaccine recipients. Study-wide findings and limitations: An increase in the median number of SARS-CoV-2-reactive clonotypes from more than 20 after infection to a few dozen after vaccination was observed, but the change was not found to be significant. Of the vaccine-specific clones found in convalescent patients, nearly all (304 of 307) were mono-reactive for SARS-CoV-2 spike instead of being cross-reactive with common cold coronaviruses. Among convalescent patients, a median about 90% of the SARS-CoV-2-reactive clones seen after vaccination appeared only after vaccination, which suggests priming specific to the vaccine. The number of convalescent patients in the study was relatively small, and the study did not examine early timepoints following natural infection.

The treatment or condition label of this sample denotes: roughly 10-day PBMC culture with coronavirus spike peptide pools or control peptides (ViraFEST assay). The study used the ViraFEST assay, which expanded antigen-specific T cells with peptide pools and then identified expanded clonotypes by TCR sequencing. The convalescent patients' positive SARS-CoV-2 PCR tests were from March to December 2020, which was before the Alpha, Beta and Delta variants emerged in the United States. Each well held 2 million to 2.5 million PBMCs cultured with approximately 9.1 ug/ml peptide pools in IMDM containing 5% human AB serum and around 10 IU/ml IL-2. Half of the culture medium was replaced with fresh IL-2-containing medium on days 3 and 7. CD4+ T cells were isolated after 10 days of culture through negative selection using the EasySep CD4+ T cell isolation kit. Ficoll-Paque Plus gradient centrifugation was used to isolate PBMCs from whole blood, and the isolated PBMCs were then either used fresh or cryopreserved at -140C. In general, triplicate wells were set up for every culture condition.

Details on this clonotype: Its antigen specificity is not known. No qualities accompany the bases; no much larger clone lies one base away.

The CDR3 contains 14 residues, cysteine and phenylalanine counted. Solely the CDR3 DNA is kept, with 42 bases framed from the first base. The V and J ends are trimmed by 5 bases and 4 bases, leaving 14 bases between them. CDR1 and CDR2 (SGHTA, FQGNSA) derive from the germline V gene. Library method: PCR. DNA from cultured CD4+ T cells was subjected to TCR sequencing with the Oncomine TCR Beta short-read assay at the Johns Hopkins FTIC core. Genomic DNA was extracted from the cultured CD4+ T cells with the QIAamp micro DNA kit. Oncomine TCR Beta libraries from cultured CD4+ T cells were pooled with unique dual indexes and sequenced on an Illumina iSeq 100. In the paper's pipeline: Non-productive sequences were removed, and CDR3s not starting with C, not ending with F or W, or shorter than 7 amino acids were discarded. The MANAFEST web application identified antigen-specific clonotypes by comparing peptide-stimulated wells against reference wells and other culture wells. An FDR below 0.05, an odds ratio above 5, and a productive frequency above 0.1% in at least two of three replicate wells were required for clones to be considered positive. A clonotype was classed as cross-reactive if the clonotype showed significant expansion both in SARS-CoV-2 spike wells and in at least one common cold coronavirus spike condition. Levenshtein distances (stringdist) and unrooted phylogenetic trees (ape) in R version 3.6.1 were used to assess CDR3 homology. TCRdb passed the public sequencing reads through fastp at Q25 and MiXCR, retaining productive beta sequences. Identical CDR3 proteins give one entry, which carries the most common genes and DNA. These V and J calls originate from TCRdb's pipeline instead of the authors' own analysis. The sample table records about 25,000 distinct CDR3 sequences; approximately 49% of these occur just once. Jointly, the top ten make up over 5% of the sample.

The sequence came from a human donor who had recovered from COVID-19. The sample comprised CD4+ T cells from blood, cultured in vitro. The rearrangement joined TRBV7-2 to TRBJ1-2; the best D guess is TRBD1, with 5 bases matching. The CDR3 here reads CASSPGGVGYGYTF. The DNA is as follows: TGTGCCAGCAGCCCCGGGGGGGTGGGCTATGGCTACACCTTC.